The clone carrying this T cell receptor beta chain turned up a few times. Its antigen remains unidentified. This record belongs to a study of early T cells in non-severe SARS-CoV-2 infection. Study background: Whole-blood bulk RNA, unsorted, was sequenced, and chains were unpaired. General study points: Reliance on VDJdb matching favored anti-spike CD8 responses; private and CD4 specificities were missed.

Attached unique molecular identifiers marked individual cDNA molecules. TCRdb ran MiXCR on the 5' RACE reads and lists one entry per CDR3 protein. The sample consists of some 76,000 distinct CDR3 sequences, roughly 15% of them appearing once. Between the trimmed V and J ends, which lost 6 bases and 6 bases, there was a span of 17 bases. This CDR3 is 14 amino acids long. Germline CDR1 DFQATT, CDR2 SNEGSKA (reference sequence). Input material: whole blood. The sequence was obtained from an adult who was a healthcare worker with PCR-confirmed SARS-CoV-2 infection or an uninfected control (not recorded which). This chain joins TRBV20-1 and TRBJ1-4, with a tentative D call TRBD1 (5 bases). The DNA for the CDR3 is TGCAGTGCACCAGTCGGGGGTTTGGATGAAAAACTGTTTTTT. Residues: CSAPVGGLDEKLFF.